The text below deals with one TCR beta chain. What it recognizes is unknown. The data belong to a study of T cell responses to AZD1222 COVID-19 vaccine. Study-level information: Both about-4-week and about-12-week second-dose recipients were combined.

Study outcomes and limitations: The reported proportion of spike-specific TCRs targeting unmutated variant regions was nearly half.

Libraries were prepared by immunoSEQ multiplex PCR; TCRdb keeps only in-frame clonotypes and omits some of them. The data contain tens of thousands of clones, roughly nine tenths of them seen just once; the ten biggest clones take up roughly 31%. The receptor's source is an adult in good health. Sequences were derived from peripheral blood, sampled on day 0 of AZD1222 vaccination.

In nucleotides, the CDR3 is TGTGCCAGTAGTACCCCAGGGGGCTTAGGCAATCAGCCCCAGCATTTT. Its protein product is CASSTPGGLGNQPQHF. This chain uses TRBV19 with TRBJ1-5, with 8 bases matching TRBD1. There are 16 residues in the CDR3. The germline V gene encodes CDR1 LNHDA and CDR2 SQIVND (reference sequence). Losses at the gene ends were 4 bases for V and 2 bases for J; bases not matched to a gene: 7.